This T cell receptor beta chain was observed in a study of OX40 agonist ivuxolimab in advanced cancers. Overall study: Patients assigned to dose escalation were diagnosed with hepatocellular carcinoma, melanoma, renal cell or head and neck cancer. Among those enrolled, mean age was approximately 60 years (range roughly 23 to 85) and approximately 80% were male.

Study findings and constraints: There were, on average, more expanded clones in CD8+ T cells than in CD4+.

Of note for this clone: The antigen is unknown.

The repertoire was sequenced with immunoSEQ multiplex PCR; TCRdb's copy has only in-frame clones and lacks some. The sample contains 19,000 or so clones, 86% of which appear only once. This sequence was found in an adult with an advanced solid tumor such as melanoma, head and neck, liver or kidney cancer. Specimen: CD4+ or CD8+ T cells sorted from blood, collected in a trial of the OX40 agonist ivuxolimab.

CDR3 sequence: CASSPSRAGVRNEQFF. DNA of the CDR3: TGCGCCAGCAGCCCGAGTCGAGCGGGAGTTCGGAATGAGCAGTTCTTC. The chain joins TRBV4-3 to TRBJ2-1, with 8 bases identical to TRBD2. This CDR3 comprises 16 residues. Germline values: CDR1 LGHNA, CDR2 YSLEER. With V trimmed by 4 bases and J by 7 bases, 12 bases remained unmatched.